This T cell receptor (beta chain) is drawn from a study of blood T cell repertoires in COVID-19. Overall study context: The United States, Italy and Spain supplied acute and convalescent COVID-19 samples.

Profiled with immunoSEQ multiplex PCR; TCRdb holds only in-frame clones, not every one. This table holds about 50,000 clones, about 88% found once. With V trimmed by 5 bases and J by 9 bases, 9 bases remained unmatched. The germline V gene encodes CDR1 GTSNPN and CDR2 SVGIG (reference sequence). The CDR3 is made up of 14 amino acids. This clonotype originated in a human donor in a cohort sampled during active COVID-19. This chain connects TRBV30 to TRBJ1-6; TRBD1 matches 8 bases. Sequences were obtained from peripheral blood. The CDR3 here is CAWGDRPFPSPLHF. The CDR3 nucleotides are TGTGCCTGGGGGGACAGGCCTTTCCCTTCACCCCTCCACTTT.